This TCR beta chain originates from a study of spatial heterogeneity in lung cancer (dated by TCRdb to between 2019 and 2020). Notes on the research overall: More beta-chain than alpha-chain transcripts were consistently detected, likely reflecting higher beta-chain transcript abundance. In the raw uncorrected reads, each unique combination of TCR and UMI appeared on average more than ten times. The study quantitatively compared TCR alpha and beta repertoires across multiple tumor regions, matched nontumor lung and blood in non-small cell lung cancer. Nonsynonymous mutation counts, determined by whole-exome sequencing of tumor tissue, were related to TCR repertoire features. Both alpha and beta chains were TCR-sequenced in samples taken at surgery, namely 220 tumor regions, under 80 matched nontumor lung samples and about 58 PBMC samples. The research as a whole found: Ubiquitous expanded tumor TCRs were detected in blood more often at tumor resection than at routine follow-up. Additional single-cell paired TCR alpha and beta sequencing was considered necessary to confirm, at a functional level, the hypothesis that regional TCRs recognize regional mutations.

The trim is 4 bases for V and 10 bases for J, with a gap of 12 bases between the germline ends. Via the germline V gene (reference sequence), CDR1 is MNHEY and CDR2 SMNVEV. The CDR3 contains 12 residues, cysteine and phenylalanine counted. Just CDR3 DNA is preserved here, 36 bases in frame from base 1. A few counts support this clonotype. Its antigen specificity is not known. No base quality information exists; no much larger clone differs at one position. This sample's time point label indicates: sample taken at primary tumor resection. Whole RNA extracted from tumor and nontumor lung tissue, or from cryopreserved PBMC samples, was used for TCR sequencing without cell sorting. Donors were approximately 72 patients with early-stage, untreated non-small cell lung cancer from the lung TRACERx cohort. Only patients for whom sufficient RNA was available from at least two tumor regions were selected for TCR sequencing.

Receptors were amplified or captured by 5' RACE. This sample was sequenced with a NextSeq 500. To allow correction of PCR and sequencing errors, the TCR library protocol tagged every TCR cDNA molecule with a unique molecular identifier. As for how the authors treated the data: TCR identification, UMI-based error correction and CDR3 extraction were all carried out with Decombinator tools. Expanded TCRs were defined as those above a frequency of 2 per 1,000, corresponding to the top 1% of the tumor frequency distribution. Each repertoire was subsampled 100 times to 5,000 TCRs, after which Renyi diversity was computed with the R vegan package. To build CDR3 similarity networks, amino acid triplet string-kernel similarity was used, and CDR3s were connected when their pairwise similarity was above 0.82. TCRdb reprocessed the public reads (quality trimming at Q25 with fastp, clone calling with MiXCR) and kept in-frame beta chains. A single entry per CDR3 protein holds the most common genes and DNA from its merged rows. TCRdb's processing, not the authors' own work, is the source of the V and J calls. This sample has 50,000 to 65,000 distinct CDR3 sequences in its table, and about 8% of those were observed once. Of the sample, about 15% falls within the top ten clones.

The clonotype comes from a female donor with early-stage non-small cell lung cancer. The material sequenced was PBMCs, taken at surgery. The chain is encoded by TRBV27 joined to TRBJ2-3, with the D gene not confidently named. The DNA is as follows: TGTGCCAGCAGTTACCCTAGATCGGCGCAGTATTTT. It codes for CASSYPRSAQYF.